The TCR beta chain described here comes from a study of blood T cell repertoires in COVID-19. Turning to the study itself: Collection of acute and convalescent COVID-19 samples took place in the United States, Italy and Spain. From T cells, B-cell-depleted T cells, or PBMCs came the material, which was cDNA or gDNA.

V lost 0 bases to trimming and J lost 8 bases, with 14 bases between them. The CDR3 consists of 15 residues. Germline lookup yields CDR1 MNHEY and CDR2 SVGAGI. In the study's own analysis: Nucleated cell counts were estimated from reference gene primer amplification. Method: immunoSEQ multiplex PCR; TCRdb's copy keeps in-frame clones and lacks some. The V and J calls and clone size are taken from that table; D and trimming were inferred from the DNA. The sample carries around 140,000 clones, around 89% recorded once. Input material: peripheral blood. The rearrangement joins TRBV6-5 to TRBJ2-1; tentatively, D is TRBD1 (6 bases). The receptor was derived from a man in his fifties with active or convalescent COVID-19. CDR3 bases: TGTGCCAGCAGTTACTCCCCGGGACAATTCGATGAGCAGTTCTTC. It encodes CASSYSPGQFDEQFF.